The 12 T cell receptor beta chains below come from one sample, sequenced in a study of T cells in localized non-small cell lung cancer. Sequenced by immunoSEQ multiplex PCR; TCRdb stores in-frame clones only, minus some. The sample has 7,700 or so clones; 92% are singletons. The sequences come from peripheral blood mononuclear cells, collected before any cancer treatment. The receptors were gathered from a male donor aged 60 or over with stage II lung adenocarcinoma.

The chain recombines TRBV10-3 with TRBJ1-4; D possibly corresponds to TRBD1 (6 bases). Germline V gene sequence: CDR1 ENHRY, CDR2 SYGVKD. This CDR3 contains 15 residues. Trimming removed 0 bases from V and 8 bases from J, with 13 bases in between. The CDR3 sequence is CAISESTGSKEKLFF. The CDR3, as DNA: TGTGCCATCAGTGAGTCGACAGGTAGCAAAGAAAAACTGTTTTTT.

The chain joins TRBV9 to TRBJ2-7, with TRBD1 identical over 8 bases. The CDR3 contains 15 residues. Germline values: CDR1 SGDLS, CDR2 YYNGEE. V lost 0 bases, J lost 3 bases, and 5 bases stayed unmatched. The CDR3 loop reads CASSVEGTGHYEQYF. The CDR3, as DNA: TGTGCCAGCAGCGTAGAAGGGACAGGCCACTACGAGCAGTACTTC.

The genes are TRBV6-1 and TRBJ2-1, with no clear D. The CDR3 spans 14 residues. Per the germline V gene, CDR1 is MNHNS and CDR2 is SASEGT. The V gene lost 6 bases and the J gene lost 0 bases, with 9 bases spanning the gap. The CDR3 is CASRGHSSYNEQFF. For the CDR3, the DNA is TGTGCCAGCAGGGGCCATAGCTCCTACAATGAGCAGTTCTTC.

Here the CDR3 reads CASIQRRLGGDNEQFF. The CDR3 region has the DNA TGTGCCAGCATCCAACGTAGACTCGGAGGGGACAATGAGCAGTTCTTC. The J gene is TRBJ2-1, the V gene TRBV7-2; TRBD2 might be the D (6 bases). The CDR3 runs to 16 residues. Trimming left V 7 bases short and J 5 bases short, with 21 bases between. Germline CDR1 reads SGHTA; CDR2 reads FQGNSA.

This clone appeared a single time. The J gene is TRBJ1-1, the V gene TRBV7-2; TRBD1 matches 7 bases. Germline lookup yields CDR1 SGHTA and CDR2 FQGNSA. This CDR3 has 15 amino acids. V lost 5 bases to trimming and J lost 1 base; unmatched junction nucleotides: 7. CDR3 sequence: CASSLQGQGNTEAFF. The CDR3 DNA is TGTGCCAGCAGCCTACAGGGGCAGGGGAACACTGAAGCTTTCTTT.

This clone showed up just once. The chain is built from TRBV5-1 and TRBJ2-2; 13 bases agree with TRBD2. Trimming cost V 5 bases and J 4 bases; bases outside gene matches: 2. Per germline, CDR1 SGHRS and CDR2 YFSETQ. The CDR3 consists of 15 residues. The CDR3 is CASSRTSGGTGELFF. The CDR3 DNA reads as TGCGCCAGCAGTCGGACTAGCGGGGGCACCGGGGAGCTGTTTTTT.

CDR3 region: CASSRQGRTEAFF. CDR3 nucleotides: TGTGCCAGCAGTCGACAGGGGAGGACTGAAGCTTTCTTT. The chain is built from TRBV7-9 and TRBJ1-1; 8 positions agree with TRBD1. This CDR3 is 13 amino acids long. From germline, CDR1 is SEHNR and CDR2 FQNEAQ (reference sequence). Trimming removed 6 bases from V and 5 bases from J; junction bases left unmatched: 5.

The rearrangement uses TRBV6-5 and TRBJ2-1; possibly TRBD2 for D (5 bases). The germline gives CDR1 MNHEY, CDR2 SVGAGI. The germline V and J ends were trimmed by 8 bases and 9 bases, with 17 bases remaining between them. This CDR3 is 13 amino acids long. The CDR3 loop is CASGGRPAREQFF. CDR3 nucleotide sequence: TGTGCCAGCGGCGGGCGCCCTGCCCGTGAGCAGTTCTTC.

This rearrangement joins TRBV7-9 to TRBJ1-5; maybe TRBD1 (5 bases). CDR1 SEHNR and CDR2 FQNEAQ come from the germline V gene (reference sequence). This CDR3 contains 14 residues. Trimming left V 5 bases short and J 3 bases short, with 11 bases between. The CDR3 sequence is CASSTDSSNQPQHF. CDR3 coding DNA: TGTGCCAGCAGCACAGACAGCTCCAATCAGCCCCAGCATTTT.

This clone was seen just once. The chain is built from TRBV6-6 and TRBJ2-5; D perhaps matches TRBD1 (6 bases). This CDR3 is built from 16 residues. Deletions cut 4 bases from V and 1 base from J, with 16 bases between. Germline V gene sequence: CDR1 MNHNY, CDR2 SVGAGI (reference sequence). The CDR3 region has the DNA TGTGCCAGCAGTTCCCCCACAGGGAACTTCCAAGAGACCCAGTACTTC. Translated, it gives CASSSPTGNFQETQYF.

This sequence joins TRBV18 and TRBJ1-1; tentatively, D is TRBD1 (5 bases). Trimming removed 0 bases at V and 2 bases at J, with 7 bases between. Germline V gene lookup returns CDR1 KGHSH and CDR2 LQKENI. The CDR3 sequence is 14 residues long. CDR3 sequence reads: CASSPPGPNTEAFF. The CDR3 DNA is TGTGCCAGCTCACCACCGGGACCAAACACTGAAGCTTTCTTT.

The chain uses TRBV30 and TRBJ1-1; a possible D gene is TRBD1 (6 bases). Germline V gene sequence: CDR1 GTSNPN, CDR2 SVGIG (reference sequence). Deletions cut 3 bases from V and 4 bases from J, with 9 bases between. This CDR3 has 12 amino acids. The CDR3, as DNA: TGTGCCTGGAGAGGGGGGAGCACTGAAGCTTTCTTT. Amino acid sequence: CAWRGGSTEAFF.